This entry lists 2 T cell receptor beta chains sequenced from one sample in a study of cytomegalovirus exposure and HLA in healthy donors. Profiling relied on immunoSEQ multiplex PCR, and the TCRdb table lists in-frame clones only, not all of them. The sample carries 150,000 to 200,000 clones, around nine tenths recorded once. Material: PBMCs. Receptor source: a woman under 30 in good health and CMV-seropositive.

The chain has TRBV2 and TRBJ1-5; TRBD1 matches 10 bases. V was pared by 1 base and J by 6 bases, with 3 bases of the junction left unmatched. From germline, CDR1 is SNHLY and CDR2 FYNNEI. The CDR3 loop spans 15 amino acids. The CDR3 here is CASSEVRTGGQPQHF. The CDR3 DNA is TGTGCCAGCAGTGAAGTAAGGACAGGGGGTCAGCCCCAGCATTTT.

The rearrangement joins TRBV15 to TRBJ2-1, with 8 positions matching TRBD2. The CDR3 totals 15 residues. CDR1 LNHNV and CDR2 YYDKDF come from the germline V gene (reference sequence). J was trimmed by 5 bases and V by 4 bases; bases with no gene match: 7. The CDR3 DNA is TGTGCCACCAGCACTACGGGACTAGTTGACAATGAGCAGTTCTTC. This translates into CATSTTGLVDNEQFF.